A selection of T cell receptor beta chains follows, all from one sample in a study of PD-1 blockade in classical Hodgkin lymphoma. Only in-frame clones appear in the TCRdb table, and some are missing; sequencing was by immunoSEQ multiplex PCR. The table has 100,000 or so clones, approximately 89% seen once; the top ten hold under 20%. The material was peripheral blood mononuclear cells (PBMCs), obtained before the fourth cycle of nivolumab. The receptors here all came from a human donor with classical Hodgkin lymphoma. Each CDR3 is given with its conserved first and last residue. D genes are given only for firm matches. Clone size, where shown, is once, few, many, or a class for clones that have expanded.

J gene | D gene | clone size | V gene | CDR3 protein | CDR3 DNA
TRBJ1-1 | NA | NA | TRBV6-1 | CASSETGNTEAFF | TGTGCCAGCAGTGAGACAGGGAACACTGAAGCTTTCTTT
TRBJ2-1 | TRBD2 | NA | TRBV19 | CASSRLASGYNEQFF | TGTGCCAGTAGTCGACTAGCGTCGGGCTACAATGAGCAGTTCTTC
TRBJ2-7 | TRBD2 | NA | TRBV13 | CASSLGGTAPSYEQYF | TGTGCCAGCAGCCTGGGGGGGACCGCCCCATCCTACGAGCAGTACTTC
TRBJ2-6 | NA | NA | TRBV30 | CAWGLSGANVLTF | TGTGCCTGGGGCCTCTCTGGGGCCAACGTCCTGACTTTC
TRBJ2-3 | NA | NA | TRBV7-8 | CASRAGWTDTQYF | TGTGCCAGCAGGGCCGGGTGGACAGATACGCAGTATTTT
TRBJ2-5 | NA | NA | TRBV7-6 | CASSPSVVTVETQYF | TGTGCCAGCAGCCCAAGTGTAGTGACTGTGGAGACCCAGTACTTC
TRBJ2-1 | TRBD1 | NA | TRBV7-9 | CASSLDRSNEQFF | TGTGCCAGCAGCTTGGACAGGAGCAATGAGCAGTTCTTC
TRBJ2-7 | NA | NA | TRBV11-2 | CASSLDWGPEQYF | TGTGCCAGCAGCTTAGATTGGGGTCCCGAGCAGTACTTC
TRBJ2-2 | TRBD2 | NA | TRBV6-4 | CASSELAGGTGELFF | TGTGCCAGCAGTGAACTAGCGGGAGGAACCGGGGAGCTGTTTTTT
TRBJ2-7 | NA | NA | TRBV5-4 | CASSLKSSYEQYF | TGTGCCAGCAGCTTAAAAAGCTCCTACGAGCAGTACTTC
TRBJ1-5 | NA | NA | TRBV27 | CASSLNGNQPQHF | TGTGCCAGCAGTTTAAATGGGAATCAGCCCCAGCATTTT
TRBJ1-2 | NA | NA | TRBV21-1 | CARQAGQNYGYTF | TGTGCCCGACAGGCAGGCCAAAACTATGGCTACACCTTC
TRBJ1-4 | NA | few | TRBV29-1 | CSVEEGMGATNEKLFF | TGCAGCGTTGAAGAAGGGATGGGGGCAACTAATGAAAAACTGTTTTTT
TRBJ1-2 | TRBD1 | once | TRBV29-1 | CSVGDRAYGYTF | TGCAGTGTTGGGGACAGGGCCTATGGCTACACCTTC
TRBJ2-1 | TRBD1 | NA | TRBV7-2 | CASSLDRGKNNEQFF | TGTGCCAGCAGCTTGGACAGGGGAAAGAACAATGAGCAGTTCTTC
TRBJ1-1 | NA | NA | TRBV4-2 | CASSQEGPSYTEAFF | TGTGCCAGCAGCCAAGAGGGACCTTCGTACACTGAAGCTTTCTTT